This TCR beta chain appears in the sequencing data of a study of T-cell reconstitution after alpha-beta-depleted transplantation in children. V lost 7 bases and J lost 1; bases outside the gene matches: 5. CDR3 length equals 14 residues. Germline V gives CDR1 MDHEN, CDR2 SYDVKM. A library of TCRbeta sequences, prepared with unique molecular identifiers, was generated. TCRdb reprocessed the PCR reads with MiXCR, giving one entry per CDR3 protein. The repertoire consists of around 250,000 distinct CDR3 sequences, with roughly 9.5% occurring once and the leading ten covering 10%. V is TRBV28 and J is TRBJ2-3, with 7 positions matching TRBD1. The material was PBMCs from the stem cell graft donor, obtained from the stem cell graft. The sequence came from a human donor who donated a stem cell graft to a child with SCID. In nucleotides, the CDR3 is TGTGCCAGCACCACCGACAGGGGCACAGATACGCAGTATTTT. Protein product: CASTTDRGTDTQYF.